Included here is one T cell receptor beta chain sequence, with context. The CDR3 goes on 3 residues after the read ends, and that part is filled in from the germline J gene. immunoSEQ multiplex PCR used an average of 1200 ng genomic DNA. Repertoires were generated with immunoSEQ multiplex PCR, while TCRdb's copy carries only in-frame clones and drops some. There are about 46,000 clones in the sample, with less than 40% held by the top ten. The sample is drawn from a study of T cells in women clearing cervical HPV infection. Across the whole study: Controls' single incident HPV16 infection cleared within 12 months without precancer.

V trimming: 6 bases; J trimming: 6 bases; junction bases outside the gene matches: 9. The CDR3 loop spans 15 amino acids. The genes are TRBV12-3 or TRBV12-4 and TRBJ2-3, with TRBD1 identical over 10 bases. This TCR derives from a woman aged 18 to 75 with a cervical HPV16 infection that either progressed to CIN3+ or cleared (not recorded which). The sequenced material came from blood buffy coat. The CDR3 DNA, read in part, is TGTGCCAGCAGGTCCGGGACAGGGGTTCAGGATACG. Its translation is CASRSGTGVQDT. The full-length CDR3 reads as CASRSGTGVQDTQYF.